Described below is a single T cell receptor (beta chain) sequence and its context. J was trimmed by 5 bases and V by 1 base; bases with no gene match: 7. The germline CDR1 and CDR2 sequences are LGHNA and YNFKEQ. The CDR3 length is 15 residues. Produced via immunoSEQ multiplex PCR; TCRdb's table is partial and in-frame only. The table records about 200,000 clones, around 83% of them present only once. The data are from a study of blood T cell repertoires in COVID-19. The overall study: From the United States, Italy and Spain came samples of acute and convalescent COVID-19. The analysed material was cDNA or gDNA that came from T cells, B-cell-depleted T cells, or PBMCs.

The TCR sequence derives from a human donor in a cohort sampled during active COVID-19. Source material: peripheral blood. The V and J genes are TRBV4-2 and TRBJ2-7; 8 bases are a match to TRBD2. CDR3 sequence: CASSQVASGSNEQYF. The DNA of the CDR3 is TGTGCCAGCAGCCAAGTGGCCAGCGGGAGCAACGAGCAGTACTTC.